The present T cell receptor (beta chain) was sequenced within a study of beta chain features in type 1 diabetes. Findings and caveats of the study: Cells that show high TCR expression could be over-represented by cDNA sequencing. There was a moderate but significant shortening of TCRB CDR3s in all four CD4+ subsets of Type 1 diabetes patients.

Expressed TCRB transcripts got sequenced, as all isolated RNA was reverse transcribed. Assay used: immunoSEQ multiplex PCR; TCRdb lists only in-frame clones, some missing. The sample has about 160,000 clones; 7.8% are singletons. This clone has more than one count but fewer than ten. No antigen is known for it. There are 15 residues in the CDR3. Germline V gives CDR1 SGDLS, CDR2 YYNGEE. V dropped 6 bases and J dropped 5; count of bases not matched to a gene: 7. The sequencing sample was made of central memory CD4+ T cells from blood. This TCR was recovered from a woman between 40 and 50 years old with type 1 diabetes. This chain uses TRBV9 with TRBJ2-1, with 11 nucleotides matching TRBD1. The CDR3 sequence is CASTLGTGGHNEQFF. CDR3 sequence (DNA): TGTGCCAGCACCCTCGGGACAGGGGGTCACAATGAGCAGTTCTTC.